Listed below are T cell receptor beta chains from one sample, sequenced in a study of vaccination and CD4 T cells after COVID-19. The antigens of these receptors remain unknown. TCRdb called the PCR reads again in MiXCR, with one record for every CDR3 protein. The table includes under 30,000 distinct CDR3 sequences, about 46% detected once. Input material: CD4+ T cells from blood, cultured in vitro. The receptors were sampled from a human donor who had recovered from COVID-19. The CDR3 runs from the conserved cysteine through the conserved F or W. The D gene is left open where the match is weak. Some rows mark clone size as missing; the rest say once, few, many or name a class of expanded clone.

J gene	clone size	V gene	D gene	CDR3 protein	CDR3 DNA
TRBJ2-5	NA	TRBV7-9	NA	CASSLSQGETQYF	TGTGCCAGCAGCCTTAGCCAGGGTGAGACCCAGTACTTC
TRBJ2-2	NA	TRBV6-2/TRBV6-3	NA	CASSVGLSGELFF	TGTGCCAGCAGCGTCGGGTTATCCGGGGAGCTGTTTTTT
TRBJ1-2	NA	TRBV28	NA	CASSLSTDYGYTF	TGTGCCAGCAGTTTATCCACGGACTATGGCTACACCTTC
TRBJ2-5	NA	TRBV5-1	TRBD1	CASSLTATGYQETQYF	TGCGCCAGCAGCTTAACCGCGACAGGGTACCAAGAGACCCAGTACTTC
TRBJ2-7	NA	TRBV20-1	NA	CSASSQPPYEQYF	TGCAGTGCTAGCTCACAGCCACCCTACGAGCAGTACTTC
TRBJ2-7	NA	TRBV7-6	TRBD1	CASSLGTGASEQYF	TGTGCTAGCAGCTTAGGGACAGGGGCGTCCGAGCAGTACTTC
TRBJ1-5	NA	TRBV5-6	TRBD1	CASSLTGVDQPQHF	TGTGCCAGCAGCCTAACAGGGGTTGATCAGCCCCAGCATTTT
TRBJ1-3	few	TRBV20-1	NA	CSAREGARGNTIYF	TGCAGTGCTAGAGAGGGGGCGCGTGGAAACACCATATATTTT
TRBJ1-5	NA	TRBV20-1	TRBD1	CSADGDRGLSQHF	TGCAGTGCAGACGGGGACAGGGGTCTGTCCCAGCATTTT
TRBJ2-3	NA	TRBV28	NA	CASSLYSGSTDTQYF	TGTGCCAGCAGTTTATATAGCGGAAGCACAGATACGCAGTATTTT
TRBJ1-6	medium-sized	TRBV7-9	NA	CASSLVAGPNSPLHF	TGTGCCAGCAGCTTAGTGGCAGGGCCCAATTCACCCCTCCACTTT
TRBJ2-1	NA	TRBV7-9	TRBD2	CASSLAPSGVRYNEQFF	TGTGCCAGCAGCTTAGCCCCTAGCGGGGTGCGTTACAATGAGCAGTTCTTC
TRBJ2-7	NA	TRBV6-1	NA	CASIPASYEQYF	TGTGCCAGCATCCCAGCCTCCTACGAGCAGTACTTC
TRBJ1-1	NA	TRBV6-1	NA	CASSVTVNTEAFF	TGTGCCAGCAGCGTGACTGTAAACACTGAAGCTTTCTTT
TRBJ2-5	once	TRBV15	TRBD1	CATSRDRAVLAQYF	TGTGCCACCAGCAGGGACAGGGCAGTTTTGGCCCAGTACTTC
TRBJ1-5	NA	TRBV20-1	NA	CSAQYSNQPQHF	TGCAGTGCTCAATATAGCAATCAGCCCCAGCATTTT
TRBJ2-5	few	TRBV20-1	TRBD2	CSAPLLGGAQETQYF	TGCAGTGCCCCTCTGTTGGGAGGGGCCCAAGAGACCCAGTACTTC
TRBJ2-5	NA	TRBV15	NA	CATSRGTGQQETQYF	TGTGCCACCAGCAGAGGAACGGGCCAACAAGAGACCCAGTACTTC
TRBJ2-1	NA	TRBV20-1	NA	CSARPGQSSYNEQFF	TGCAGTGCTAGACCCGGACAGAGCTCCTACAATGAGCAGTTCTTC
TRBJ1-5	NA	TRBV6-1	TRBD1	CASKLSYRGDQPQHF	TGTGCCAGCAAGTTATCCTACAGGGGCGATCAGCCCCAGCATTTT
TRBJ2-7	NA	TRBV4-2	NA	CASSQDPRSYEQYF	TGTGCCAGCAGCCAAGATCCTAGATCCTACGAGCAGTACTTC
TRBJ1-2	few	TRBV24-1	NA	CATSVSMQGGYTF	TGTGCCACCAGTGTTTCGATGCAAGGTGGCTACACCTTC
TRBJ1-5	NA	TRBV19	NA	CASTVVGTGNQPQHF	TGTGCCAGTACTGTGGTAGGGACTGGCAATCAGCCCCAGCATTTT
TRBJ2-3	NA	TRBV10-3	TRBD2	CAISPSGRADTQYF	TGTGCCATCAGTCCTAGCGGGAGGGCAGATACGCAGTATTTT
TRBJ2-5	few	TRBV27	TRBD1	CASSSPRTGEETQYF	TGTGCCAGCAGTTCCCCCCGGACAGGGGAAGAGACCCAGTACTTC
TRBJ2-4	NA	TRBV7-2	TRBD2	CASSSGSAKNIQYF	TGTGCCAGCAGTAGCGGGAGTGCCAAAAACATTCAGTACTTC
TRBJ2-3	few	TRBV10-3	NA	CAISEPGEGQGKSDTQYF	TGTGCCATCAGTGAGCCAGGGGAGGGCCAGGGGAAGTCAGATACGCAGTATTTT
TRBJ2-4	NA	TRBV7-2	NA	CASSPALAKNIQYF	TGTGCCAGCAGCCCGGCGCTAGCCAAAAACATTCAGTACTTC
TRBJ1-1	few	TRBV7-8	NA	CASSLEGGTEAFF	TGTGCCAGCAGCTTAGAGGGAGGTACTGAAGCTTTCTTT
TRBJ1-5	few	TRBV20-1	NA	CSARGQVNQPQHF	TGCAGTGCTAGAGGGCAGGTCAATCAGCCCCAGCATTTT
TRBJ2-5	few	TRBV7-2	NA	CASSLEAETQYF	TGTGCCAGCAGCTTAGAGGCGGAGACCCAGTACTTC
TRBJ2-1	NA	TRBV6-2/TRBV6-3	NA	CASNNYNEQFF	TGTGCCAGCAACAATTACAATGAGCAGTTCTTC
TRBJ2-3	once	TRBV24-1	NA	CATTDSEGAADTQYF	TGTGCCACCACGGACTCGGAGGGAGCGGCAGATACGCAGTATTTT
TRBJ1-2	NA	TRBV19	NA	CASSQARPGHGYTF	TGTGCCAGTAGCCAAGCAAGACCAGGGCATGGCTACACCTTC
TRBJ1-1	NA	TRBV10-2	NA	CASSRDSWASAFF	TGCGCCAGCAGCCGGGACTCCTGGGCCTCAGCTTTCTTT
TRBJ2-7	few	TRBV28	TRBD1	CASSSGGTGDEQYF	TGTGCCAGCAGTTCCGGGGGGACAGGGGACGAGCAGTACTTC
TRBJ2-7	NA	TRBV28	NA	CASGRISNAYIYEQYF	TGTGCCAGCGGAAGGATAAGTAACGCGTATATCTACGAGCAGTACTTC
TRBJ2-3	few	TRBV20-1	TRBD1	CSARGGTVPGGTDTQYF	TGCAGTGCTAGAGGGGGGACAGTCCCTGGGGGCACAGATACGCAGTATTTT
TRBJ2-3	NA	TRBV27	NA	CASRMTATDTQYF	TGTGCCAGCAGAATGACAGCCACAGATACGCAGTATTTT
TRBJ2-3	NA	TRBV11-1	NA	CASSSPLSAGTDTQYF	TGTGCCAGCAGCTCCCCACTAAGCGCTGGCACAGATACGCAGTATTTT
TRBJ1-2	few	TRBV4-1	NA	CASSQVGQLYGYTF	TGCGCCAGCAGCCAAGTCGGACAGTTGTATGGCTACACCTTC
TRBJ1-1	NA	TRBV2	NA	CASRQFPGVEAFF	TGTGCCAGCAGACAGTTCCCCGGGGTTGAAGCTTTCTTT
TRBJ1-5	few	TRBV6-1	NA	CASRFWEEQPQHF	TGTGCCAGCCGCTTCTGGGAGGAACAGCCCCAGCATTTT
TRBJ2-5	NA	TRBV4-1	TRBD2	CASSQDGALAGGPQETQYF	TGCGCCAGCAGCCAAGATGGAGCGCTAGCGGGAGGGCCACAAGAGACCCAGTACTTC
TRBJ1-5	NA	TRBV28	NA	CASSLGRGKQPQHF	TGTGCTAGCAGTTTAGGCAGGGGTAAACAGCCCCAGCATTTT
TRBJ2-1	few	TRBV20-1	NA	CSARIGIWQNEQFF	TGCAGTGCTAGAATTGGGATATGGCAGAATGAGCAGTTCTTC
TRBJ2-5	few	TRBV20-1	TRBD1	CSPLGQEQTQYF	TGCAGTCCCCTAGGACAGGAACAGACCCAGTACTTC
TRBJ1-5	NA	TRBV19	TRBD1	CASSIPWDRGHQPQHF	TGTGCCAGTAGTATTCCTTGGGACAGGGGGCATCAGCCCCAGCATTTT
TRBJ2-2	once	TRBV11-3	NA	CASTDGGGIQELFF	TGTGCCAGCACCGACGGGGGTGGAATTCAGGAGCTGTTTTTT
TRBJ2-5	NA	TRBV2	NA	CASWRGQTQYF	TGTGCCAGCTGGAGGGGGCAGACCCAGTACTTC
TRBJ2-3	NA	TRBV5-1	NA	CASSSTSTDTQYF	TGCGCCAGCAGCTCTACTAGCACAGATACGCAGTATTTT
TRBJ2-1	NA	TRBV7-9	TRBD2	CASSLLAGNYNEQFF	TGTGCCAGCAGCTTACTAGCGGGTAACTACAATGAGCAGTTCTTC
TRBJ2-7	few	TRBV2	NA	CASSAQGGFYEQYF	TGTGCCAGCAGTGCACAGGGGGGGTTCTACGAGCAGTACTTC
TRBJ1-5	few	TRBV5-8	NA	CASSFSRGQPQHF	TGTGCCAGCAGCTTTAGTCGAGGTCAGCCCCAGCATTTT
TRBJ2-3	NA	TRBV7-2	NA	CASSADGRHTQYF	TGTGCCAGCAGCGCCGACGGGCGCCATACGCAGTATTTT